This T cell receptor (beta chain) derives from a study of technical replicates of blood from several donors. Measured with immunoSEQ multiplex PCR; TCRdb has only the in-frame clones, and not every one. Seen here are some 87,000 clones, 97% observed once, and the top ten hold over 0.15%. CDR3 length: 16 residues. Germline V gene data show CDR1 as SGHNT and CDR2 as YENEEA. Trimming took 3 bases from V and 0 from J, leaving 14 bases between them. V is TRBV11-3 and J is TRBJ2-5; unclear D gene. Sequencing was carried out using T cells isolated from PBMCs. The source is a human donor in good health. In DNA, the CDR3 is TGTGCCAGCAGCTTGGTCTTCCAACAAGACCAAGAGACCCAGTACTTC. It translates to CASSLVFQQDQETQYF.